Listed below are T cell receptor beta chains from one sample, sequenced in a study of T cell repertoires in cytomegalovirus infection. TCRdb re-called the reads through MiXCR, storing one row per CDR3 protein. This table has roughly 320,000 distinct CDR3 sequences, 9.6% appearing once. Sequenced input: PBMCs. All receptors come from a human donor in good health (CMV status not recorded). Some clones in this sample may be carry-over from other donors' samples. CDR3s include the opening cysteine and the closing phenylalanine or tryptophan. A D gene is named only where the DNA matches it firmly. The size field is filled for only some rows; it gives once, few, many or a size class.

TRBJ2-3 15 . TRBV20-1 TRBD2 CSATGTSGGLDTQYF TGCAGTGCGACCGGGACTAGCGGGGGGCTCGATACGCAGTATTTT
TRBJ1-1 16 many TRBV27 TRBD1 CASSYTTQGRYTEAFF TGTGCCAGCAGTTACACAACACAGGGGAGGTATACTGAAGCTTTCTTT
TRBJ1-2 14 many TRBV20-1 TRBD1 CSATPGTGAYGYTF TGCAGTGCTACCCCCGGGACAGGGGCCTATGGCTACACCTTC
TRBJ1-2 13 many TRBV28 TRBD1 CASQQGGLYGYTF TGTGCCAGTCAACAGGGGGGACTCTATGGCTACACCTTC
TRBJ2-3 14 . TRBV6-5 TRBD1 CASSDRDSTDTQYF TGTGCCAGCAGCGACAGGGATAGCACAGATACGCAGTATTTT
TRBJ1-1 14 once TRBV27 . CASSYSGLGTEAFF TGTGCCAGCAGTTATTCGGGGCTTGGCACTGAAGCTTTCTTT
TRBJ2-2 16 . TRBV5-1 TRBD2 CASSLSGGARTGELFF TGCGCCAGCAGCCTTAGCGGGGGGGCGAGGACCGGGGAGCTGTTTTTT
TRBJ2-3 14 many TRBV20-1 . CSARGAFGTDTQYF TGCAGTGCTAGGGGCGCATTTGGGACAGATACGCAGTATTTT
TRBJ1-6 14 many TRBV7-2 . CASSYDSFNSPLHF TGTGCCAGCAGCTACGACAGCTTTAATTCACCCCTCCACTTT
TRBJ2-2 14 many TRBV7-2 . CASSYIRGSGELFF TGTGCCAGCAGCTATATCAGGGGTTCCGGGGAGCTGTTTTTT
TRBJ1-6 12 . TRBV2 . CASGGANSPLHF TGTGCCAGCGGGGGAGCCAATTCACCCCTCCACTTT
TRBJ1-4 15 many TRBV7-6 TRBD1 CASSSVTGSNEKLFF TGTGCCAGCAGCTCCGTGACAGGGAGCAATGAAAAACTGTTTTTT
TRBJ1-1 15 many TRBV12-3/TRBV12-4 . CASTTPGGARTEAFF TGTGCCAGCACTACTCCGGGGGGGGCGCGGACTGAAGCTTTCTTT
TRBJ1-5 16 many TRBV28 . CASRPPNFRGNQPQHF TGTGCCAGCAGACCCCCTAATTTTCGGGGGAATCAGCCCCAGCATTTT
TRBJ2-2 18 few TRBV20-1 TRBD2 CSAGAWTSGGSNTGELFF TGCAGTGCTGGGGCGTGGACTAGCGGGGGTTCGAACACCGGGGAGCTGTTTTTT
TRBJ1-3 16 . TRBV28 . CASSFPRPNSGNTIYF TGTGCCAGCAGTTTTCCCAGGCCAAACTCTGGAAACACCATATATTTT
TRBJ1-1 16 few TRBV5-1 . CASSGSGQGINTEAFF TGCGCCAGCAGCGGTTCCGGGCAGGGGATTAACACTGAAGCTTTCTTT
TRBJ1-5 15 many TRBV7-9 TRBD1 CASSTQGAPNQPQHF TGTGCCAGCAGCACACAGGGGGCGCCGAATCAGCCCCAGCATTTT
TRBJ2-3 16 many TRBV12-3/TRBV12-4 . CASTQGPRASTDTQYF TGTGCCAGCACCCAGGGGCCGCGTGCTAGCACAGATACGCAGTATTTT
TRBJ1-5 13 many TRBV7-2 . CASSSGSNQPQHF TGTGCCAGCAGCTCTGGAAGCAATCAGCCCCAGCATTTT
TRBJ1-6 14 many TRBV7-2 . CASSSGPGVSPLHF TGTGCCAGCAGCTCAGGTCCGGGGGTTTCACCCCTCCACTTT
TRBJ1-2 14 many TRBV29-1 TRBD1 CSTVKSQGGYGYTF TGCAGCACCGTTAAGTCCCAGGGGGGGTATGGCTACACCTTC
TRBJ1-2 12 many TRBV29-1 . CSVEGSNGGYTF TGCAGCGTTGAAGGCAGCAACGGGGGCTACACCTTC
TRBJ2-1 17 many TRBV29-1 TRBD1 CSVDGTGGELNYNEQFF TGCAGCGTTGATGGGACAGGGGGCGAGTTAAACTACAATGAGCAGTTCTTC
TRBJ1-2 16 few TRBV12-3/TRBV12-4 TRBD1 CASSLGYGTGGGGYTF TGTGCCAGCAGTTTGGGCTACGGGACAGGGGGGGGCGGCTACACCTTC
TRBJ1-2 15 few TRBV28 . CASSLSSRDDYGYTF TGTGCCAGCAGTTTGAGCTCCAGGGATGACTATGGCTACACCTTC
TRBJ2-1 11 few TRBV20-1 . CSAMTSNEQFF TGCAGTGCTATGACTAGCAATGAGCAGTTCTTC
TRBJ2-1 15 many TRBV6-5 . CASTKGVSSYNEQFF TGTGCCAGCACTAAGGGAGTTAGCTCCTACAATGAGCAGTTCTTC
TRBJ1-1 13 many TRBV29-1 . CSASSRLNTEAFF TGCAGCGCCTCAAGTAGACTGAACACTGAAGCTTTCTTT
TRBJ2-3 12 few TRBV29-1 TRBD1 CSVDRGQGTQYF TGCAGCGTTGACAGGGGGCAGGGTACGCAGTATTTT
TRBJ2-1 16 few TRBV29-1 . CSVEETGKAQYNEQFF TGCAGCGTTGAAGAAACGGGTAAAGCTCAGTACAATGAGCAGTTCTTC
TRBJ1-4 13 . TRBV29-1 . CSVETGADEKLFF TGCAGCGTTGAAACCGGGGCGGACGAAAAACTGTTTTTT
TRBJ1-1 13 many TRBV12-3/TRBV12-4 . CASSLFGNTEAFF TGTGCCAGCAGTTTATTCGGGAACACTGAAGCTTTCTTT
TRBJ2-1 15 many TRBV7-2 TRBD2 CASSLVGGGAGEQFF TGTGCCAGCAGCTTAGTGGGCGGGGGGGCTGGAGAGCAGTTCTTC
TRBJ2-1 14 many TRBV10-3 TRBD2 CAIRGGGGGNEQFF TGTGCCATCAGAGGCGGGGGGGGAGGCAATGAGCAGTTCTTC
TRBJ2-3 14 . TRBV29-1 TRBD1 CSVGDRGRADTQYF TGCAGCGTTGGGGACAGGGGGCGGGCAGATACGCAGTATTTT
TRBJ2-3 16 many TRBV7-2 . CASSSGRGASTDTQYF TGTGCCAGCAGCTCCGGACGGGGGGCGAGCACAGATACGCAGTATTTT
TRBJ2-1 15 many TRBV20-1 . CSASDEGGGLDEQFF TGCAGTGCATCCGATGAGGGGGGGGGCCTAGATGAGCAGTTCTTC
TRBJ2-1 13 many TRBV7-6 . CASSLERWDEQFF TGTGCCAGCAGCCTAGAGAGGTGGGATGAGCAGTTCTTC
TRBJ2-5 14 many TRBV2 . CASSEYRLGETQYF TGTGCCAGCAGTGAATATCGACTAGGAGAGACCCAGTACTTC
TRBJ1-1 14 few TRBV9 . CASSPGTQDTEAFF TGTGCCAGCAGCCCCGGGACACAGGACACTGAAGCTTTCTTT
TRBJ1-5 15 many TRBV6-2/TRBV6-3 . CASSYAQLGNQPQHF TGTGCCAGCAGTTATGCACAGTTGGGCAATCAGCCCCAGCATTTT
TRBJ1-5 14 many TRBV2 . CASSEATEYQPQHF TGTGCCAGCAGTGAAGCGACAGAATATCAGCCCCAGCATTTT
TRBJ2-1 16 . TRBV10-3 . CAISEYWESSYNEQFF TGTGCCATCAGTGAGTATTGGGAAAGCTCCTACAATGAGCAGTTCTTC